A few counts support the clone carrying this TCR beta chain. The sample belongs to a study of blood T cell repertoires in COVID-19. Whole-study context: Collection of acute and convalescent COVID-19 samples took place in the United States, Italy and Spain. Sample material is recorded as cDNA or gDNA derived from T cells, B-cell-depleted T cells, or PBMCs.

V was trimmed by 0 bases and J by 4 bases, leaving 10 bases between them. Germline V gives CDR1 GTSNPN, CDR2 SVGIG (reference sequence). This CDR3 spans 14 amino acids. The repertoire was sequenced with immunoSEQ multiplex PCR; TCRdb's copy has only in-frame clones and lacks some. Among approximately 50,000 clones listed, approximately 85% were seen once. This TCR was sampled from a human donor in a cohort sampled during active COVID-19. Sequenced: peripheral blood. The genes are TRBV30 and TRBJ1-5; the D is unclear. The CDR3 spells CAWSVEGGNQPQHF. The DNA of the CDR3 is TGTGCCTGGAGTGTAGAGGGAGGGAATCAGCCCCAGCATTTT.